The 23 T cell receptor beta chains below all came from one sample that was sequenced in a study of blood T cell repertoires in COVID-19. The assay was immunoSEQ multiplex PCR, and TCRdb's table has in-frame clones only and misses some. The sample carries 45,000 to 65,000 clones, approximately 91% recorded once. The sequenced material came from peripheral blood. Every receptor here comes from a human donor in a cohort sampled during active COVID-19.

The CDR3 is CASSLYTGGTDTQYF. CDR3 nucleotides: TGTGCCAGCAGTTTATATACAGGGGGCACAGATACGCAGTATTTT. The rearrangement uses TRBV27 and TRBJ2-3; 7 positions match TRBD1. V was pared by 1 base and J by 1 base, with 2 bases of the junction left unmatched. The germline CDR1 and CDR2 sequences are MNHEY and SMNVEV (reference sequence). This CDR3 comprises 15 residues.

The chain links TRBV21-1 to TRBJ2-7; TRBD2, the D gene given by the table, was not confirmed from the DNA. TRBV21-1 is noted as a pseudogene. This CDR3 region has 14 residues. CDR3 residues: CASSNRRREHEQYV. CDR3 DNA: TGTGCCAGCAGCAACAGGAGGCGGGAGCATGAGCAGTACGTC.

The V and J genes are TRBV7-2 and TRBJ2-1; possible D gene TRBD1, 5 bases. The CDR3 runs 13 residues. Between the trimmed V and J ends, which lost 4 bases and 7 bases, there was a span of 11 bases. Per germline, CDR1 SGHTA and CDR2 FQGNSA. CDR3 region: CASSWTLLNEQFF. CDR3 coding DNA: TGTGCCAGCAGCTGGACACTTTTGAATGAGCAGTTCTTC.

The rearrangement uses TRBV4-1 and TRBJ1-2; D uncertain. Between the trimmed V and J ends, which lost 1 base and 8 bases, there was a span of 8 bases. The V gene's germline CDR1 is MGHRA and CDR2 YSYEKL. This CDR3 is built from 12 residues. Here the CDR3 reads CASSQVNSGYTF. The CDR3 DNA is TGCGCCAGCAGCCAAGTAAATAGCGGCTACACCTTC.

This sequence joins TRBV19 and TRBJ2-5, with 9 bases lining up with TRBD2. Germline CDR1 and CDR2: LNHDA and SQIVND (reference sequence). V shed 3 bases and J 4 bases; nucleotides not matched to a gene: 0. The CDR3 covers 13 residues. CDR3 in amino acids: CASSISGRETQYF. Here the CDR3 DNA reads TGTGCCAGTAGTATTAGCGGGAGAGAGACCCAGTACTTC.

The chain employs TRBV28 and TRBJ2-7; 9 nucleotides agree with TRBD2. With 9 bases clipped from V and 2 bases from J, the junction kept 11 bases outside the gene matches. The CDR3 contains 15 residues. Germline lookup yields CDR1 MDHEN and CDR2 SYDVKM. The CDR3 DNA follows: TGTGCCAGTCAAAGTGGGGCTAGCGGGACCTACGAGCAGTACGTC. It yields the protein CASQSGASGTYEQYV.

CDR3 protein: CATSRDGLQAFF. DNA of the CDR3: TGTGCCACCAGCAGAGATGGACTACAAGCTTTCTTT. J is TRBJ1-1 and V is TRBV15; unclear D gene. The CDR3 length is 12 residues. The germline CDR1 and CDR2 sequences are LNHNV and YYDKDF (reference sequence). The V gene lost 0 bases and the J gene lost 9 bases, with 8 bases spanning the gap. Variable domain in full (rest from reference TRBV15 and TRBJ1-1): DAMVIQNPRYQVTQFGKPVTLSCSQTLNHNVMYWYQQKSSQAPKLLFHYYDKDFNNEADTPDNFQSRRPNTSFCFLDIRSPGLGDTAMYLCATSRDGLQAFFGQGTRLTVV.

The chain uses TRBV5-1 and TRBJ2-5, with D possibly being TRBD1 (5 bases). This CDR3 has 13 residues. CDR1 and CDR2 from the germline V gene are SGHRS and YFSETQ. The V and J ends lost 0 bases and 4 bases respectively, with 7 bases between them. The CDR3 nucleotides are TGCGCCAGCAGCTTGGCAGGGTTAGAGACCCAGTACTTC. It is translated as CASSLAGLETQYF.

V is TRBV20-1 and J is TRBJ2-4; 10 bases are a match to TRBD2. There are 15 residues in the CDR3. Trimming at V came to 3 bases and at J to 3 bases, leaving 5 bases not matched to a gene. The germline V gene has CDR1 DFQATT and CDR2 SNEGSKA (reference sequence). The CDR3 protein is CSASGLAANKNIQYF. CDR3 DNA: TGCAGTGCTAGTGGACTAGCGGCAAACAAAAACATTCAGTACTTC.

The V call is TRBV27, the J call TRBJ1-5; TRBD1 aligns across 7 bases. Trimming removed 6 bases from V and 0 bases from J; junction bases left unmatched: 5. The CDR3 consists of 15 residues. Germline assignment: CDR1 MNHEY and CDR2 SMNVEV (reference sequence). Written as DNA, the CDR3 is TGTGCCAGCAGCGACAGGGAGGTTAGCAATCAGCCCCAGCATTTT. Translation gives CASSDREVSNQPQHF.

V is TRBV6-5 and J is TRBJ1-2; 7 positions agree with TRBD1. The germline V gene encodes CDR1 MNHEY and CDR2 SVGAGI. V shed 1 base, J shed 8 bases, and the junction held 7 bases outside the gene matches. The CDR3 is 14 residues long. The CDR3 coding sequence is TGTGCCAGCAGTTACTTTGACAGGGCGGGAGGCTACACCTTC. Its translation is CASSYFDRAGGYTF.

This clone has only one observation. This sample also contains other DNA sequences that code for the same CDR3. V and J are TRBV28 and TRBJ2-6, with D unresolved. The V gene lost 4 bases and the J gene lost 1 base, with 8 bases spanning the gap. Germline loops: CDR1 MDHEN, CDR2 SYDVKM. CDR3 size: 15 residues. CDR3 nucleotide sequence: TGTGCCAGCAGTTCCCCGACATCTGGGGCCAACGTCCTGACTTTC. Translating it yields CASSSPTSGANVLTF.

The chain recombines TRBV28 with TRBJ2-7, with 9 bases matching TRBD1. The CDR3 runs to 13 residues. Germline V gene data show CDR1 as MDHEN and CDR2 as SYDVKM. V trimming: 3 bases; J trimming: 6 bases; junction bases outside the gene matches: 3. The CDR3 region is CASSLGQGVEQYF. In DNA form, the CDR3 reads TGTGCCAGCAGTTTGGGACAGGGTGTCGAGCAGTACTTC.

The rearrangement joins TRBV9 to TRBJ2-1, with 7 bases identical to TRBD2. Germline V lookup: CDR1 SGDLS, CDR2 YYNGEE. The CDR3 length is 15 residues. V was clipped by 0 bases and J by 8 bases; unmatched bases: 8. CDR3 in amino acids: CASSVVGGRSDEQFF. CDR3 DNA: TGTGCCAGCAGCGTAGTCGGCGGGAGAAGCGATGAGCAGTTCTTC.

This clone was counted once. The chain uses TRBV30 and TRBJ1-2; 9 bases map to TRBD1. The junction had 6 bases not matched to a gene; V was cut back by 4 bases and J by 6 bases. The germline V gene has CDR1 GTSNPN and CDR2 SVGIG (reference sequence). There are 13 residues in the CDR3. In DNA, the CDR3 is TGTGCCTGGAACCCGGACAGGGGTCATGGCTACACCTTC. Translating it yields CAWNPDRGHGYTF.

The V gene is TRBV29-1, the J gene TRBJ2-1; D is uncertain. The length of the CDR3 is 13 residues. V was shortened by 2 bases and J by 2 bases, with 7 bases between the two germline ends. Germline V gene data show CDR1 as SQVTM and CDR2 as ANQGSEA. CDR3 in amino acids: CSVEPLAYNEQFF. CDR3 coding DNA: TGCAGCGTTGAACCCCTTGCCTACAATGAGCAGTTCTTC.

The rearrangement uses TRBV10-3 and TRBJ2-2; tentative D call: TRBD1 (6 bases). The CDR3 runs to 15 residues. The germline gives CDR1 ENHRY, CDR2 SYGVKD. V was cut by 2 bases and J by 4 bases, with 11 bases left in between. CDR3 DNA sequence: TGTGCCATCAGTGAGCTTCAGGGGCCCACCGGGGAGCTGTTTTTT. Protein: CAISELQGPTGELFF.

Concerning this clone: The junction departs from the called germline gene at one end, perhaps through a read error. This sequence joins TRBV19 and TRBJ2-3; 7 nucleotides match TRBD2. This CDR3 region has 15 residues. Germline V gives CDR1 LNHDA, CDR2 SQIVND (reference sequence). Here the CDR3 DNA reads TGTGCCAGTAGTATCCCCCGGGGGGTCACATATACGCAGTATTTT. Translating it yields CASSIPRGVTYTQYF.

J is TRBJ2-2 and V is TRBV5-1, with a weak D call TRBD1 (6 bases). V shed 4 bases and J shed 2 bases, with 9 bases lying between them. The CDR3 is 14 residues long. Germline V gives CDR1 SGHRS, CDR2 YFSETQ. CDR3 DNA: TGCGCCAGCAGCAAAGGGGGTAACACCGGGGAGCTGTTTTTT. It encodes CASSKGGNTGELFF.

The V gene is TRBV10-1, the J gene TRBJ2-6; tentative D call: TRBD1 (5 bases). The germline CDR1 and CDR2 sequences are WNHNN and SYGVQD (reference sequence). This CDR3 contains 15 residues. The V end lost 6 bases, the J end lost 0 bases, and 9 bases lay between the germline ends. The CDR3 sequence: CASSRQYSGANVLTF. In DNA, the CDR3 is TGCGCCAGCAGCCGACAGTACTCTGGGGCCAACGTCCTGACTTTC.

This rearrangement joins TRBV4-2 to TRBJ2-2; D call uncertain. CDR1 and CDR2 from the germline V gene are LGHNA and YNFKEQ. There are 15 residues in the CDR3. V lost 4 bases and J 1 base, leaving 10 bases between the germline ends. CDR3 amino acids: CASSPALGNTGELFF. The CDR3 region has the DNA TGTGCCAGCAGCCCCGCCCTAGGGAACACCGGGGAGCTGTTTTTT.

Only one count was recorded for this clone. The chain links TRBV9 to TRBJ2-1; perhaps TRBD2 as D (5 bases). This CDR3 has 15 amino acids. Germline CDR1 reads SGDLS; CDR2 reads YYNGEE. V lost 2 bases and J lost 0, with 9 bases in between. CDR3 DNA: TGTGCCAGCAGCGTTGGACTTAGCTCCTACAATGAGCAGTTCTTC. This gives the protein CASSVGLSSYNEQFF.

This chain joins TRBV29-1 and TRBJ1-1; 9 bases map to TRBD1. V trimming: 3 bases; J trimming: 5 bases; junction bases outside the gene matches: 4. CDR3 size: 13 residues. Looked up from germline, CDR1 is SQVTM and CDR2 is ANQGSEA. The CDR3 spells CSVEVGQGTEAFF. The CDR3 DNA follows: TGCAGCGTTGAGGTGGGACAGGGTACTGAAGCTTTCTTT.